Listed below are T cell receptor beta chains from one sample, sequenced in a study of T-cell memory formation after mild COVID-19. Each CDR3 protein gets one entry after TCRdb re-called the 5' RACE reads with MiXCR. The sample lists just under 350,000 distinct CDR3 sequences, approximately 12% occurring once. The sample was PBMCs or a T cell subset sorted from them (not recorded which). These receptors were taken from a man between 18 and 35 years old who had mild COVID-19 (a few samples of this study predate the infection). Cell type and time point are not known. The CDR3 runs from the conserved cysteine through the conserved F or W. D genes are given only for firm matches. Clone size is not always given. Where it is, it says once, few, many or a class for expanded clones.

TGTGCCATCAGTGACGTCGAACAGGGGTTCGAGCAGTACTTC	CAISDVEQGFEQYF	TRBV10-3	TRBJ2-7	TRBD1	NA
TGTGCCAGCTCACCACCGACAGGAAACACTGAAGCTTTCTTT	CASSPPTGNTEAFF	TRBV18	TRBJ1-1	NA	NA
TGTGCCAGCAGTTGGACGCCTCAGGGGGGTTCCGACGAGCAGTACTTC	CASSWTPQGGSDEQYF	TRBV6-5	TRBJ2-7	NA	few
TGTGCCAGCGGCCCCGCATGGGCAGGGGAGCAGTACTTC	CASGPAWAGEQYF	TRBV12-3/TRBV12-4	TRBJ2-7	NA	few
TGTGCCAGCAGCGCATCAGGGGGGTACGAGCAGTACTTC	CASSASGGYEQYF	TRBV9	TRBJ2-7	NA	few
TGTGCCAGCAGCCCTCCTATGGGGGAGCAGTTCTTC	CASSPPMGEQFF	TRBV7-9	TRBJ2-1	NA	few
TGTGCCAGCATCTTCCGGGACAGGGTGTTGGATACGCAGTATTTT	CASIFRDRVLDTQYF	TRBV12-3/TRBV12-4	TRBJ2-3	TRBD1	few
TGTGCCAGCAGCTTGAGACAGGGGATGAGGTTGGATGAGCAGTTCTTC	CASSLRQGMRLDEQFF	TRBV7-9	TRBJ2-1	TRBD1	NA
TGTGCCAGCAGCCAGGACACGGGGTATGCACCCCTCCACTTT	CASSQDTGYAPLHF	TRBV14	TRBJ1-6	NA	few
TGTGCCAGCAGCCAAGCAGACAGGGGAGGCGAGACCCAGTACTTC	CASSQADRGGETQYF	TRBV4-2	TRBJ2-5	TRBD1	NA